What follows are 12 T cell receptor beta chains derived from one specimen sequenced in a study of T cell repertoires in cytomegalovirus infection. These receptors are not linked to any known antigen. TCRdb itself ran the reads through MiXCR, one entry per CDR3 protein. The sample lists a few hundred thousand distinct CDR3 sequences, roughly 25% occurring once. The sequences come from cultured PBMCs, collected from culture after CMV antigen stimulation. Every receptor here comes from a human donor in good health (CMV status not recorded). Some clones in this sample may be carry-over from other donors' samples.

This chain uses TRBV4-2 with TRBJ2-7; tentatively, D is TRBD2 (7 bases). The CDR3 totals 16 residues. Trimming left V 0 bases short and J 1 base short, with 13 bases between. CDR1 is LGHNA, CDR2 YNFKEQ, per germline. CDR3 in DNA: TGTGCCAGCAGCCAAGATCTACAGGGAGGGTCCTACGAGCAGTACTTC. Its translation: CASSQDLQGGSYEQYF.

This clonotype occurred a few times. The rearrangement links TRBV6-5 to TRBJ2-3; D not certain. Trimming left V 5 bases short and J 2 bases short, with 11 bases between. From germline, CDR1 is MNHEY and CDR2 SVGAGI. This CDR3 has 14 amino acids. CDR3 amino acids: CASSQTPYTDTQYF. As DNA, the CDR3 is TGTGCCAGCAGTCAGACACCTTACACAGATACGCAGTATTTT.

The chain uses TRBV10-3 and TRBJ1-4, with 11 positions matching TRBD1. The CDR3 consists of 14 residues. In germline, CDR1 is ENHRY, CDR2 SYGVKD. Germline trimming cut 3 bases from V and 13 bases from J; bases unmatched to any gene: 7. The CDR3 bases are TGTGCCATCAGTGATGGACAGGGGGCTACCGGACTGTTTTTT. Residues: CAISDGQGATGLFF.

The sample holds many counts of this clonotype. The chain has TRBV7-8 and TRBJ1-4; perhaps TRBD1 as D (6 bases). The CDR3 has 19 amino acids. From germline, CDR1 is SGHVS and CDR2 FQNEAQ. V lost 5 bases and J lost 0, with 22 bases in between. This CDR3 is CASSHFRLDRIATNEKLFF. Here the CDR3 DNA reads TGTGCCAGCAGCCATTTCCGCCTCGACAGGATTGCAACTAATGAAAAACTGTTTTTT.

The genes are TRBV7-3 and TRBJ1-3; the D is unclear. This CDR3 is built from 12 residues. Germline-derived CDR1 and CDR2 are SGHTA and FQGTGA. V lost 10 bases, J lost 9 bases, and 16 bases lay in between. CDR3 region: CATQKGRVTIYF. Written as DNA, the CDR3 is TGTGCCACTCAAAAGGGAAGAGTCACCATATATTTT. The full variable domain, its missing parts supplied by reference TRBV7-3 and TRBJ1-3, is GAGVSQTPSNKVTEKGKYVELRCDPISGHTALYWYRQSLGQGPEFLIYFQGTGAADDSGLPNDRFFAVRPEGSVSTLKIQRTERGDSAVYLCATQKGRVTIYFGEGSWLTVV.

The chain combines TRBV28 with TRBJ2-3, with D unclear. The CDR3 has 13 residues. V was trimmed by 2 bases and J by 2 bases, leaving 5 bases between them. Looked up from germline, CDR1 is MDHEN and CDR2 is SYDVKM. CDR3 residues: CASSLINTDTQYF. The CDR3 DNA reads TGTGCCAGCAGTTTAATCAACACAGATACGCAGTATTTT.

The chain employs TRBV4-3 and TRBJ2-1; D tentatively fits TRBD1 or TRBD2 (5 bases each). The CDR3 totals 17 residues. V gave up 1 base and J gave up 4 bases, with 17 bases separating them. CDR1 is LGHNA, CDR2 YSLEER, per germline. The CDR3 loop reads CASSQAARGRQYNEQFF. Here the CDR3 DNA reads TGCGCCAGCAGCCAAGCTGCCCGGGGACGGCAATACAATGAGCAGTTCTTC.

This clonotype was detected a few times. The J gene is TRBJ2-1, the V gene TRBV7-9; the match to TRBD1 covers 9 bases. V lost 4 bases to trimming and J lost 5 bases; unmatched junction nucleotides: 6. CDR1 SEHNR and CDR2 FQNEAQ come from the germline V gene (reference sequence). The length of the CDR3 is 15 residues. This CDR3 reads CASSSRQGEDNEQFF. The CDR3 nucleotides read TGTGCCAGCAGCTCCCGACAGGGGGAAGACAATGAGCAGTTCTTC. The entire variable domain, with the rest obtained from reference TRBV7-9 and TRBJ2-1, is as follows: DTGVSQNPRHKITKRGQNVTFRCDPISEHNRLYWYRQTLGQGPEFLTYFQNEAQLEKSRLLSDRFSAERPKGSFSTLEIQRTEQGDSAMYLCASSSRQGEDNEQFFGPGTRLTVL.

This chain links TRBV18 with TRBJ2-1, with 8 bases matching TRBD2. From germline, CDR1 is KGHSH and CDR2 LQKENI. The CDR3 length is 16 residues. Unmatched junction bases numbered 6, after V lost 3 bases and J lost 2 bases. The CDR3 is CASSPPSGLAYNEQFF. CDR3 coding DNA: TGTGCCAGCTCACCGCCCTCGGGACTAGCCTACAATGAGCAGTTCTTC.

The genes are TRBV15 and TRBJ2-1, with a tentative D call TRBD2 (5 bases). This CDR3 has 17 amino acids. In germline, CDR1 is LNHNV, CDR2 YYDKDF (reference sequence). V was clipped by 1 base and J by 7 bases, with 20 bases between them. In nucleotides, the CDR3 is TGTGCCACCAGCAGAGTAGCGTCGAGAATGATGTTGAATGAGCAGTTCTTC. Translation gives CATSRVASRMMLNEQFF.

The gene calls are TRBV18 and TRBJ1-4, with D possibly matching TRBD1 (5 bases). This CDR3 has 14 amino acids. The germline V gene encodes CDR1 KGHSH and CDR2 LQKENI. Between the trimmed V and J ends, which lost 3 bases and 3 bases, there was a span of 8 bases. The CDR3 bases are TGTGCCAGCTCACCGAGGGGTTCTAATGAAAAACTGTTTTTT. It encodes CASSPRGSNEKLFF.

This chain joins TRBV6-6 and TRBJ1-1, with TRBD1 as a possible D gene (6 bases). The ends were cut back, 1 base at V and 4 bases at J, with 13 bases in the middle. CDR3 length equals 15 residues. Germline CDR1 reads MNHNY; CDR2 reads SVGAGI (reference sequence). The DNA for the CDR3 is TGTGCCAGCAGTTACTTCCGAGGGGGGGCCACTGAAGCTTTCTTT. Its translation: CASSYFRGGATEAFF.